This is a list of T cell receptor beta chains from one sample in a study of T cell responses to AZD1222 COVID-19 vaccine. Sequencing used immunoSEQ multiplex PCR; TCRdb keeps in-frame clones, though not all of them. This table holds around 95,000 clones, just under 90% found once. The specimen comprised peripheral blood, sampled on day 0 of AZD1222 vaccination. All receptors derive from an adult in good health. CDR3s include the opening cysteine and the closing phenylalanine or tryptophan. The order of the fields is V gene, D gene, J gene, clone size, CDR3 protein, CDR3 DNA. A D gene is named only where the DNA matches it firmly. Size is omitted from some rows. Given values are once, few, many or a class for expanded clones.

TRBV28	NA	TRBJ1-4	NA	CASSFPGAMGEKLFF	TGTGCCAGCAGTTTTCCCGGGGCGATGGGTGAAAAACTGTTTTTT
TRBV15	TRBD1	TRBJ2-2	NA	CATREWGQGIGELFF	TGTGCCACCAGAGAGTGGGGACAGGGTATCGGGGAGCTGTTTTTT
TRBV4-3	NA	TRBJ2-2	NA	CASSPGQYANTGELFF	TGCGCCAGCAGCCCTGGACAGTACGCGAACACCGGGGAGCTGTTTTTT
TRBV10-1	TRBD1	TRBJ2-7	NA	CASRRDRAAEQYF	TGCGCCAGCAGAAGGGACAGGGCGGCCGAGCAGTACTTC
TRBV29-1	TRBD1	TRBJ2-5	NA	CSVEDRGGASRETQYF	TGCAGCGTTGAAGATCGAGGGGGCGCGTCCCGAGAGACCCAGTACTTC
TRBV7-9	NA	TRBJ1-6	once	CASSQGTPYNSPLHF	TGTGCCAGCAGCCAGGGGACACCGTATAATTCACCCCTCCACTTT
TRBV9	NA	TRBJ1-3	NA	CASSVAGVGNTIYF	TGTGCCAGCAGCGTAGCAGGGGTTGGAAACACCATATATTTT
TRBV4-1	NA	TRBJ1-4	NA	CASSQVEAAREKLFF	TGCGCCAGCAGCCAAGTAGAGGCTGCAAGAGAAAAACTGTTTTTT
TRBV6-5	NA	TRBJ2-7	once	CASFRGHEQYF	TGTGCCAGCTTTCGGGGGCACGAGCAGTACTTC
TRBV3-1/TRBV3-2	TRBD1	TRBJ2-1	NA	CASSQGPGGVRNEQFF	TGTGCCAGCAGCCAAGGGCCAGGGGGCGTCAGGAATGAGCAGTTCTTC
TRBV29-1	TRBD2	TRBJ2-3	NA	CSVVLADTDTQYF	TGCAGCGTTGTACTAGCGGACACAGATACGCAGTATTTT
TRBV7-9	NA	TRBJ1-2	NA	CASSPQGMGVRSAGYTF	TGTGCCAGCAGCCCCCAGGGGATGGGTGTTCGTAGTGCTGGCTACACCTTC
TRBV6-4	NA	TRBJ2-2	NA	CASSPTGVQQGTGELFF	TGTGCCAGCAGCCCCACGGGGGTACAACAGGGCACCGGGGAGCTGTTTTTT
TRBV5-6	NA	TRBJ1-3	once	CASSFRASGNTIYF	TGTGCCAGCAGCTTTCGGGCATCTGGAAACACCATATATTTT
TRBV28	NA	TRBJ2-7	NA	CASSLTTGLYEQYF	TGTGCCAGCAGTTTAACCACAGGCCTATACGAGCAGTACTTC
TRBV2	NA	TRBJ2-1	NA	CASSEVADEQFF	TGTGCCAGCAGTGAGGTGGCGGATGAGCAGTTCTTC
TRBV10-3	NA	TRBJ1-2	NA	CAISEYRAGGYTF	TGTGCCATCAGTGAATACAGGGCCGGTGGCTACACCTTC
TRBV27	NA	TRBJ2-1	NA	CASSPASLRGYNEQFF	TGTGCCAGCAGCCCCGCAAGCCTACGGGGGTACAATGAGCAGTTCTTC
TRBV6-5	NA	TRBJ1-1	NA	CASSSRETRNTEAFF	TGTGCCAGCAGCAGCAGGGAGACAAGGAACACTGAAGCTTTCTTT
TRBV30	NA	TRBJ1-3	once	CAWSSRPLIRNTIYF	TGTGCCTGGAGTAGCCGTCCTCTGATCCGAAACACCATATATTTT
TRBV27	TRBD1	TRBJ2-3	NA	CASSIGQGRNTQYF	TGTGCCAGCAGTATTGGACAGGGTAGGAATACGCAGTATTTT
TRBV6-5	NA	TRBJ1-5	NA	CASSLWTESNQPQHF	TGTGCCAGCAGTTTATGGACAGAGAGCAATCAGCCCCAGCATTTT
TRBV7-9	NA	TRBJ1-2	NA	CASSLAQASYTF	TGTGCCAGCAGCTTAGCGCAGGCTTCCTACACCTTC
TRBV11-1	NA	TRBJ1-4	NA	CASSLDSRYNEKLFF	TGTGCCAGCAGCTTGGATAGCCGGTATAATGAAAAACTGTTTTTT
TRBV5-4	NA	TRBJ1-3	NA	CASSLGFGNTIYF	TGTGCCAGCAGCTTGGGGTTTGGAAACACCATATATTTT
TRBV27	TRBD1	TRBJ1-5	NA	CASGPAGGGNQPQHF	TGTGCCAGCGGCCCTGCAGGGGGTGGCAATCAGCCCCAGCATTTT
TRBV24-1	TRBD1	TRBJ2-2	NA	CATSDRGQGPTGELFF	TGTGCCACCAGTGACCGCGGACAGGGACCCACCGGGGAGCTGTTTTTT
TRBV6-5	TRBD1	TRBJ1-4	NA	CASRTGTNEKLFF	TGTGCCAGCAGGACAGGGACTAATGAAAAACTGTTTTTT
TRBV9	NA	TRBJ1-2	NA	CASSVGSQDSYGYTF	TGTGCCAGCAGCGTAGGGTCTCAGGACTCCTATGGCTACACCTTC
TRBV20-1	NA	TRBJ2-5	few	CSARPQETQYF	TGCAGTGCTAGACCACAAGAGACCCAGTACTTC
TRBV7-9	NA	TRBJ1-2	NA	CASSSRGYTF	TGTGCCAGCAGCAGTCGTGGCTACACCTTC
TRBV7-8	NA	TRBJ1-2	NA	CASSPDTNYGYTF	TGTGCCAGCAGCCCGGACACTAACTATGGCTACACCTTC